One and the same sample provided the 20 T cell receptor beta chains below, sequenced in a study of identical twins. TCRdb fed the 5' RACE reads into MiXCR, producing one record per CDR3 protein. The sample has fewer than 500,000 distinct CDR3 sequences; more than 20% are singletons. In addition, the sample was reused for a study of T cells expressing NK-cell markers.

The sequenced sample consisted of CD4+ T cells sorted from blood. These receptors were taken from a woman younger than 35 in good health.

This clonotype was observed a handful of times. The V gene is TRBV12-3 or TRBV12-4, the J gene TRBJ2-3, with D tentatively TRBD2 (7 bases). The V end lost 8 bases, the J end lost 0 bases, and 12 bases lay between the germline ends. The CDR3 spans 14 residues. CDR3 loop: CASGRGPSTDTQYF. DNA for the CDR3: TGTGCCAGCGGGCGGGGGCCTAGCACAGATACGCAGTATTTT.

There are a few counts of this clonotype. CDR3 amino acids: CASSHGPHFLSEAFF. CDR3 coding DNA: TGTGCCAGCAGCCACGGCCCACATTTCTTGTCTGAAGCTTTCTTT. The chain employs TRBV12-3 or TRBV12-4 and TRBJ1-1; D gene unclear. The CDR3 runs to 15 residues. The germline V and J ends were trimmed by 6 bases and 6 bases, with 20 bases remaining between them.

The V and J genes are TRBV7-8 and TRBJ2-5, with 8 positions matching TRBD2. The V gene end was trimmed by 2 bases and the J gene end by 6 bases; junction bases not matched to a gene: 11. Germline V lookup: CDR1 SGHVS, CDR2 FQNEAQ. CDR3 length equals 16 residues. For the CDR3, the DNA is TGTGCCAGCAGCTTACTCGGACGGGGGGGCGGAAAGACCCAGTACTTC. This encodes CASSLLGRGGGKTQYF.

V is TRBV7-7 and J is TRBJ2-3, with 9 bases fitting TRBD2. With V trimmed by 1 base and J by 5 bases, 4 bases remained unmatched. The germline CDR1 and CDR2 sequences are SSHAT and FNYEAQ (reference sequence). The CDR3 has 15 residues. CDR3 sequence: CASSLGTSARDTQYF. DNA for the CDR3: TGTGCCAGCAGCTTAGGGACTAGCGCAAGAGATACGCAGTATTTT.

This clonotype was observed a handful of times. The chain recombines TRBV7-2 with TRBJ2-7; TRBD1 or TRBD2 may be the D gene (5 bases each). The CDR3 has 15 residues. CDR1 is SGHTA, CDR2 FQGNSA, per germline. The V and J ends lost 1 base and 3 bases respectively, with 13 bases between them. CDR3 in DNA: TGTGCCAGCAGCTTAGACGTAGGGACCCTCTACGAGCAGTACTTC. Protein product: CASSLDVGTLYEQYF.

This clonotype was seen a handful of times. The chain employs TRBV7-9 and TRBJ2-7; 8 nucleotides match TRBD1. The germline V gene encodes CDR1 SEHNR and CDR2 FQNEAQ (reference sequence). J was trimmed by 2 bases and V by 4 bases; bases with no gene match: 7. This CDR3 has 15 residues. The CDR3 DNA is TGTGCCAGCAGCTCGTGGACAGGGAATACCTACGAGCAGTACTTC. It is translated as CASSSWTGNTYEQYF.

This chain uses TRBV12-3 or TRBV12-4 with TRBJ1-1, with D possibly matching TRBD1 (5 bases). Trimming removed 3 bases at V and 14 bases at J, with 13 bases between. The CDR3 sequence is 11 residues long. CDR3 sequence reads: CASSLAQQAFF. The CDR3 DNA reads TGTGCCAGCAGTTTGGCCCAACAGGCCTTCTTT.

The chain employs TRBV7-2 and TRBJ2-1, with 7 bases that match TRBD2. The ends lost 0 bases at V and 7 bases at J; junction bases unmatched: 6. The germline V gene has CDR1 SGHTA and CDR2 FQGNSA. This CDR3 has 15 amino acids. DNA of the CDR3: TGTGCCAGCAGCTTAGCTCGGACTAGTTTAAATGAGCAGTTCTTC. Protein product: CASSLARTSLNEQFF. Together with reference TRBV7-2 and TRBJ2-1, the CDR3 gives the full variable domain: GAGVSQSPSNKVTEKGKDVELRCDPISGHTALYWYRQSLGQGLEFLIYFQGNSAPDKSGLPSDRFSAERTGGSVSTLTIQRTQQEDSAVYLCASSLARTSLNEQFFGPGTRLTVL.

The chain combines TRBV29-1 with TRBJ2-7; D ambiguous. CDR1 and CDR2 (germline): SQVTM, ANQGSEA. V lost 0 bases, J lost 9 bases, and 12 bases lay in between. The CDR3 has 12 residues. DNA of the CDR3: TGCAGCGTTGAAGACCTAGGGCTGGGGCAGTACTTC. This codes for CSVEDLGLGQYF.

The chain recombines TRBV20-1 with TRBJ2-3, with TRBD2 identical over 7 bases. The CDR3 contains 14 residues. Per the germline V gene, CDR1 is DFQATT and CDR2 is SNEGSKA (reference sequence). V dropped 5 bases and J dropped 5; count of bases not matched to a gene: 10. The chain's CDR3 is CSASPGGLKDTQYF. The CDR3 DNA sequence: TGCAGTGCTTCCCCGGGGGGACTTAAAGATACGCAGTATTTT.

The rearrangement links TRBV4-3 to TRBJ2-1; 10 bases line up with TRBD2. Germline V gene sequence: CDR1 LGHNA, CDR2 YSLEER. This CDR3 is built from 16 residues. The trim removed 0 bases at V and 7 bases at J, leaving 6 bases unmatched. The CDR3 sequence is CASSQDPASGRNEQFF. CDR3 bases: TGCGCCAGCAGCCAAGATCCCGCTAGCGGGAGAAATGAGCAGTTCTTC.

The chain links TRBV25-1 to TRBJ2-6, with 7 nucleotides matching TRBD1. The V gene's germline CDR1 is MGHDK and CDR2 SYGVNS. The J segment lost 3 bases and the V segment lost 5 bases, leaving 10 bases of the junction unmatched. The CDR3 has 17 residues. The CDR3 sequence: CASSTQGRNFGANVLTF. CDR3 nucleotide sequence: TGTGCCAGCAGTACACAGGGGCGGAACTTTGGGGCCAACGTCCTGACTTTC.

V and J are TRBV4-3 and TRBJ2-5; D gene unclear. V was pared by 0 bases and J by 6 bases, with 5 bases between. Germline assignment: CDR1 LGHNA and CDR2 YSLEER. There are 12 residues in the CDR3. The chain's CDR3 is CASSQDSKTQYF. CDR3 DNA: TGCGCCAGCAGCCAAGATTCGAAGACCCAGTACTTC.

The gene calls are TRBV11-3 and TRBJ2-7; D may be TRBD1 (6 bases). Trimming took off 4 bases at V and 2 bases at J, with 12 bases between the two ends. Germline CDR1 reads SGHNT; CDR2 reads YENEEA. The CDR3 has 14 amino acids. DNA of the CDR3: TGTGCCAGCAGCTGGACAGTGGCCCCCTACGAGCAGTACTTC. This codes for CASSWTVAPYEQYF.

This clonotype was detected only a few times. The chain links TRBV12-3 or TRBV12-4 to TRBJ2-7; D call uncertain. V lost 1 base to trimming and J lost 3 bases, with 10 bases between them. This CDR3 comprises 14 residues. In DNA, the CDR3 is TGTGCCAGCAGTTTAGGCTATTTAAGCTACGAGCAGTACTTC. Protein sequence: CASSLGYLSYEQYF.

The V and J genes are TRBV6-1 and TRBJ2-2; 7 nucleotides line up with TRBD2. Germline V lookup: CDR1 MNHNS, CDR2 SASEGT. The CDR3 sequence is 15 residues long. Trimming took 10 bases from V and 5 from J; bases not matched to a gene: 13. The DNA of the CDR3 is TGTGCCATCTCGAGGGAGGGAGGCATGACCGGGGAGCTGTTTTTT. Translating gives CAISREGGMTGELFF.

There are a few counts of this clonotype. This chain uses TRBV5-1 with TRBJ1-2; D gene uncertain. The CDR3 extends over 14 amino acids. Germline CDR1 and CDR2: SGHRS and YFSETQ. Trimming removed 4 bases from V and 4 bases from J, with 14 bases in between. The CDR3 here is CASSKARKLYGYTF. The CDR3 DNA follows: TGCGCCAGCAGCAAAGCTAGGAAGCTCTATGGCTACACCTTC.

This rearrangement joins TRBV20-1 to TRBJ1-6, with 10 bases identical to TRBD1. Germline V gene lookup returns CDR1 DFQATT and CDR2 SNEGSKA (reference sequence). The J segment lost 9 bases and the V segment lost 3 bases, leaving 11 bases of the junction unmatched. This CDR3 contains 16 residues. The CDR3 DNA follows: TGCAGTGCTAGGCGTCAGGACAGGGGGGTTGGTTCACCCCTCCACTTT. Translated: CSARRQDRGVGSPLHF.

The genes are TRBV3-1 and TRBJ1-5; 7 positions agree with TRBD1. CDR1 is LGHDT, CDR2 YNNKEL, per germline (reference sequence). CDR3 length equals 16 residues. The J segment lost 6 bases and the V segment lost 1 base, leaving 9 bases of the junction unmatched. This CDR3 reads CASSQGGRGKGQPQHF. The CDR3 DNA reads TGTGCCAGCAGCCAAGGGGGCAGGGGGAAGGGTCAGCCCCAGCATTTT.

The chain couples TRBV3-1 to TRBJ2-3; TRBD1 matches 7 bases. Trimming at V came to 4 bases and at J to 7 bases, leaving 8 bases not matched to a gene. Germline V gene data show CDR1 as LGHDT and CDR2 as YNNKEL (reference sequence). This CDR3 spans 14 amino acids. The CDR3 coding sequence is TGTGCCAGCAGCCTCCAGGGGGTAGCGAATACGCAGTATTTT. It translates to CASSLQGVANTQYF.